A selection of T cell receptor beta chains follows, all from one sample in a study of T cell responses to AZD1222 COVID-19 vaccine. The assay was immunoSEQ multiplex PCR, and TCRdb's table has in-frame clones only and misses some. The sample lists fewer than 200,000 clones; approximately 91% were seen once. Source: peripheral blood, taken on day 0 of AZD1222 vaccination. The receptors derive from an adult in good health. The CDR3 runs from the conserved cysteine through the conserved F or W. Fields, in order: V gene, J gene, clone size, D gene, CDR3 protein, CDR3 DNA. The D gene is left open where the match is weak. Where a row states a size, it is once, few, many or the class of an expanded clone; other rows omit it.

v_call: TRBV28; j_call: TRBJ1-3; clone_size: NA; d_call: NA; cdr3_aa: CASSLYPPASSGNTIYF; cdr3_nt: TGTGCCAGCAGTTTATATCCCCCGGCCTCCTCTGGAAACACCATATATTTT
v_call: TRBV28; j_call: TRBJ1-5; clone_size: NA; d_call: NA; cdr3_aa: CASTRGGSNQPQHF; cdr3_nt: TGTGCCAGCACCCGAGGGGGAAGCAATCAGCCCCAGCATTTT
v_call: TRBV28; j_call: TRBJ2-5; clone_size: NA; d_call: NA; cdr3_aa: CASSFSGRETQYF; cdr3_nt: TGTGCCAGCAGTTTTTCAGGGAGGGAGACCCAGTACTTC
v_call: TRBV6-5; j_call: TRBJ1-5; clone_size: NA; d_call: TRBD1; cdr3_aa: CASTTDRGTNQPQHF; cdr3_nt: TGTGCCAGCACTACCGACAGGGGAACGAATCAGCCCCAGCATTTT
v_call: TRBV3-1/TRBV3-2; j_call: TRBJ1-1; clone_size: NA; d_call: NA; cdr3_aa: CASSHLGIGTEAFF; cdr3_nt: TGTGCCAGCAGCCATTTGGGGATTGGCACTGAAGCTTTCTTT
v_call: TRBV5-4; j_call: TRBJ2-2; clone_size: NA; d_call: TRBD2; cdr3_aa: CASSQAGGRTGELFF; cdr3_nt: TGTGCCAGCAGCCAAGCGGGAGGTCGAACCGGGGAGCTGTTTTTT
v_call: TRBV19; j_call: TRBJ2-1; clone_size: NA; d_call: NA; cdr3_aa: CASSRPKTHDRYNEQFF; cdr3_nt: TGTGCCAGTAGTAGACCCAAGACACACGATCGATACAATGAGCAGTTCTTC
v_call: TRBV5-1; j_call: TRBJ1-3; clone_size: NA; d_call: NA; cdr3_aa: CASSLGGNSGNTIYF; cdr3_nt: TGCGCCAGCAGCTTGGGGGGGAACTCTGGAAACACCATATATTTT
v_call: TRBV9; j_call: TRBJ1-2; clone_size: once; d_call: TRBD1; cdr3_aa: CASSADTGTDGYTF; cdr3_nt: TGTGCCAGCAGCGCAGACACCGGGACAGATGGCTACACCTTC
v_call: TRBV2; j_call: TRBJ2-6; clone_size: NA; d_call: NA; cdr3_aa: CASSGQSSGANVLTF; cdr3_nt: TGTGCCAGCAGTGGACAGAGCTCTGGGGCCAACGTCCTGACTTTC
v_call: TRBV6-1; j_call: TRBJ2-1; clone_size: NA; d_call: NA; cdr3_aa: CASSELGYNEQFF; cdr3_nt: TGTGCCAGCAGTGAACTCGGCTACAATGAGCAGTTCTTC
v_call: TRBV30; j_call: TRBJ1-5; clone_size: NA; d_call: NA; cdr3_aa: CAWSEGGVNQPQHF; cdr3_nt: TGTGCCTGGAGTGAGGGGGGCGTGAATCAGCCCCAGCATTTT
v_call: TRBV5-1; j_call: TRBJ1-3; clone_size: NA; d_call: NA; cdr3_aa: CASSLGTSGNTIYF; cdr3_nt: TGCGCCAGCAGCTTGGGCACCTCTGGAAACACCATATATTTT
v_call: TRBV27; j_call: TRBJ1-6; clone_size: NA; d_call: TRBD1; cdr3_aa: CASSLSLTGVPNSPLHF; cdr3_nt: TGTGCCAGCAGTTTATCGTTGACAGGGGTCCCTAATTCACCCCTCCACTTT